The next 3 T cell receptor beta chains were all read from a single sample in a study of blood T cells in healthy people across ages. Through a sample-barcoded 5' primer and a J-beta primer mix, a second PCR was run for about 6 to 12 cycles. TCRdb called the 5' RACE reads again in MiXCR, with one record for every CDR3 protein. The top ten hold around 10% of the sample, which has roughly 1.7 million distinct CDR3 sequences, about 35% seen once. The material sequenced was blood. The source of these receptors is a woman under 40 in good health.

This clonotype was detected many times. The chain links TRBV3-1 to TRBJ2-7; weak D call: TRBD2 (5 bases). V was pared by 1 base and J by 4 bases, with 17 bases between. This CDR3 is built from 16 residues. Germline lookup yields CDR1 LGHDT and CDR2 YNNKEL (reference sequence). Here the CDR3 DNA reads TGTGCCAGCAGCCAAGTTCGGGGAGTTCCCCCATACGAGCAGTACTTC. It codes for CASSQVRGVPPYEQYF.

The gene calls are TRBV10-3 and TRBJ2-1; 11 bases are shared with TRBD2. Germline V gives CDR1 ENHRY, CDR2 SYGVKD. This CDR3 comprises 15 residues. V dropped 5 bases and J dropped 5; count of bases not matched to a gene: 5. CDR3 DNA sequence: TGTGCCATCAGTCGACTAGCGGGACCGAACAATGAGCAGTTCTTC. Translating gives CAISRLAGPNNEQFF.

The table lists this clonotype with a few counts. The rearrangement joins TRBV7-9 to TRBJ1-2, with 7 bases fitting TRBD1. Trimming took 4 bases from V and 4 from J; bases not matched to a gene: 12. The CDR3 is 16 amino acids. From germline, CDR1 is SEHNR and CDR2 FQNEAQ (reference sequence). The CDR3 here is CASSSSVPGQSYGYTF. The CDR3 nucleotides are TGTGCCAGCAGCTCGAGCGTCCCGGGACAGTCCTATGGCTACACCTTC.